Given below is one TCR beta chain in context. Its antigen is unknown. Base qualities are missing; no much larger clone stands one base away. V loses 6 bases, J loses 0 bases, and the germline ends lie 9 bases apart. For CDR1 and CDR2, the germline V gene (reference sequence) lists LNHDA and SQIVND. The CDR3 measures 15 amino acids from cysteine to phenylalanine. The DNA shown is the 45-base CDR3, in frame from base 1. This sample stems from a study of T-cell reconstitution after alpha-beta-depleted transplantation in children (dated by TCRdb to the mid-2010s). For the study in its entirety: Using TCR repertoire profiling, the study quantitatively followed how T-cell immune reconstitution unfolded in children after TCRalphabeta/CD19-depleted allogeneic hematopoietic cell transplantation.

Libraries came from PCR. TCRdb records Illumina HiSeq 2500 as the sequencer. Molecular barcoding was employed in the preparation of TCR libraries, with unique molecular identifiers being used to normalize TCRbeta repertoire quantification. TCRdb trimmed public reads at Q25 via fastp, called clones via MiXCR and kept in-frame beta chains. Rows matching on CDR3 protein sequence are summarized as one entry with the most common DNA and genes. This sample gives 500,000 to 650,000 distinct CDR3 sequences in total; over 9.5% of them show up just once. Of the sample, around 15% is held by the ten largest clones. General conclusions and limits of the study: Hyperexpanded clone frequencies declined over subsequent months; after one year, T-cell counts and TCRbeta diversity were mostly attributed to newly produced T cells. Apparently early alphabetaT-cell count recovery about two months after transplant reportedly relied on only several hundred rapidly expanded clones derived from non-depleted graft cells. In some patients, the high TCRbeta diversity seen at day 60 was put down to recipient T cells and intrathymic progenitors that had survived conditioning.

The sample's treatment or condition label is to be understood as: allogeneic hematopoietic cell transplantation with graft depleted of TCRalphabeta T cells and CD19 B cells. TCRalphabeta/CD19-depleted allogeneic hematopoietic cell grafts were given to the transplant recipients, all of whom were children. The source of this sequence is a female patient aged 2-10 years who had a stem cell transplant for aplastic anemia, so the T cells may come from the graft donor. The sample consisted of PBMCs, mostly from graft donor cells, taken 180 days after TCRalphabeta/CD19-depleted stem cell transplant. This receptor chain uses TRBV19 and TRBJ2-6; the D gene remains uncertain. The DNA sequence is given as TGTGCCAGTAGAGATGGTCCCTCTGGGGCCAACGTCCTGACTTTC. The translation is CASRDGPSGANVLTF.